This entry features one TCR beta chain sequence. The antigen remains unidentified. The sample is drawn from a study of a mutant IDH1 vaccine in newly diagnosed glioma. Profiling relied on immunoSEQ multiplex PCR, and the TCRdb table lists in-frame clones only, not all of them. Of 82,000 or so clones in the sample, 75% to 85% are singletons; the top ten hold approximately 2%. Time point indicated: week 23, last vaccination. Alongside topical imiquimod, each dose of vaccine comprised 300 ug of mutant IDH1 20-mer peptide. The ends lost 0 bases at V and 3 bases at J; junction bases unmatched: 5. There are 16 residues in the CDR3. Germline CDR1 reads LGHNA; CDR2 reads YSLEER.

Sequenced here: PBMCs, sampled from a glioma patient whose treatment included an IDH1 peptide vaccine. This TCR came from a man aged 30 to 39 with glioma. Some clones in this sample may be carry-over from other donors' samples. The genes are TRBV4-3 and TRBJ2-7, with 10 bases fitting TRBD2. The CDR3 loop is CASSQELAGDYYEQYF. The DNA for the CDR3 is TGCGCCAGCAGCCAAGAGCTAGCGGGGGACTACTACGAGCAGTACTTC.